Listed below are T cell receptor beta chains from one sample, sequenced in a study of PD-1 blockade in classical Hodgkin lymphoma. Profiled with immunoSEQ multiplex PCR; TCRdb holds only in-frame clones, not every one. The data contain under 45,000 clones, roughly 70% of them seen just once; the ten biggest clones take up 20% to 25%. Sequencing used peripheral blood mononuclear cells (PBMCs), obtained at baseline. The receptor set was obtained from a human donor with classical Hodgkin lymphoma. Both conserved end residues are part of each CDR3. A D gene is named only where the DNA matches it firmly. Some rows mark clone size as missing; the rest say once, few, many or name a class of expanded clone.

j_call d_call clone_size v_call cdr3_nt cdr3_aa
TRBJ2-7 - few TRBV11-2 TGTGCCAGCAGCTTAACCCTGACAGGCTTGAGCTCCTACGAGCAGTACTTC CASSLTLTGLSSYEQYF
TRBJ1-1 - few TRBV7-6 TGTGCCAGCAGCTTTAACAGGAACACTGAAGCTTTCTTT CASSFNRNTEAFF
TRBJ1-1 - - TRBV6-5 TGTGCCAGCAGGGGGGGCCCGAACACTGAAGCTTTCTTT CASRGGPNTEAFF
TRBJ2-2 - few TRBV6-1 TGTGCCAGCAGTCCCAACACCGGGGAGCTGTTTTTT CASSPNTGELFF
TRBJ1-1 - - TRBV6-5 TGTGCCAGCAGTTCCCGGACAGTAGAAGCTTTCTTT CASSSRTVEAFF
TRBJ2-3 - few TRBV6-4 TGTGCCAGCAGTATCAGGGTTCGGGATACGCAGTATTTT CASSIRVRDTQYF
TRBJ1-2 TRBD1 - TRBV7-2 TGTGCCAGCAGCTCAGGGAGGGGGCTCCCGACCTATGGCTACACCTTC CASSSGRGLPTYGYTF
TRBJ1-5 - few TRBV28 TGTGCCAGCAGTCCCAACGGGGACGGATTTCGAATCGGCAATCAGCCCCAGCATTTT CASSPNGDGFRIGNQPQHF
TRBJ2-7 - - TRBV4-1 TGCGCCAGCAGCCAAGCCTCAGGGTGGGGGATCTACGAGCAGTACTTC CASSQASGWGIYEQYF
TRBJ2-1 - few TRBV30 TGTGCCTGGCAGCGGAGGAGCTCCTACAATGAGCAGTTCTTC CAWQRRSSYNEQFF
TRBJ2-1 - few TRBV5-1 TGCGCCAGCAGCTTGGGGCGCGGGGATCCATCGGATGAGCAGTTCTTC CASSLGRGDPSDEQFF
TRBJ2-1 TRBD1 - TRBV6-5 TGTGCCAGCAGTTCCTCGGTGGGGCAGGGGGCGAATGAGCAGTTCTTC CASSSSVGQGANEQFF
TRBJ2-6 TRBD1 - TRBV6-4 TGTGCCAGCAGTGAATTTACAGGGGGCTACTCTGGGGCCAACGTCCTGACTTTC CASSEFTGGYSGANVLTF
TRBJ2-2 TRBD2 few TRBV5-6 TGTGCCAGCAGCTCCAGGCTAGCGGGAGTCTCGACCGGGGAGCTGTTTTTT CASSSRLAGVSTGELFF
TRBJ1-5 - few TRBV6-1 TGTGCCAGCACTGGCGGGGGGCGAAATCAGCCCCAGCATTTT CASTGGGRNQPQHF
TRBJ1-4 - - TRBV7-9 TGTGCCAGCAGCTTAAAGGGAGTTGGGAATGAAAAACTGTTTTTT CASSLKGVGNEKLFF
TRBJ2-7 - - TRBV5-1 TGCGCCAGCAGCTTGAACCGGGACCCATCCTACGAGCAGTACTTC CASSLNRDPSYEQYF
TRBJ2-3 TRBD2 once TRBV28 TGTGCCAGCAGTTGGACTAGCGGGAGAACAGATACGCAGTATTTT CASSWTSGRTDTQYF
TRBJ2-3 TRBD2 - TRBV5-1 TGCGCCAGCAGCTTGTCTAGCGGTGGGGCAGATACGCAGTATTTT CASSLSSGGADTQYF
TRBJ2-7 - - TRBV30 TGTGCCTCCCTGGCGGGAACCTACGAGCAGTACTTC CASLAGTYEQYF
TRBJ2-7 - - TRBV11-1 TGTGCCAGCAGACAGGTCTACGAGCAGTACTTC CASRQVYEQYF
TRBJ2-6 - - TRBV6-1 TGTGCCAGCAGTGCCACACCACAGGGGGCCAACGTCCTGACTTTC CASSATPQGANVLTF
TRBJ1-5 - few TRBV7-3 TGTGCCAGCAGCTTAGTCACAGGGCTCCGGCAGCCCCAGCATTTT CASSLVTGLRQPQHF
TRBJ1-1 TRBD1 - TRBV12-5 TGTGCTAGTGGTTTGGTACAAGGCGGGACAGGGGGGATCACTGAAGCTTTCTTT CASGLVQGGTGGITEAFF
TRBJ2-3 - - TRBV9 TGTGCCAGCAGCCCCCGACCCGTCACAGATACGCAGTATTTT CASSPRPVTDTQYF
TRBJ2-2 TRBD2 - TRBV11-2 TGTGCCAGCAGCCTCGTTCCGGGACTAGCGGGAGGAACCACCGGGGAGCTGTTTTTT CASSLVPGLAGGTTGELFF
TRBJ2-1 TRBD2 - TRBV11-2 TGTGCCAGCAGCTTAGTATCGAGCGGGAGGAAGGGTGAGCAGTTCTTC CASSLVSSGRKGEQFF
TRBJ2-1 TRBD2 medium-sized TRBV15 TGTGCCACCAGCAGAGGTCTGGCGGGAGGGGGGTTTGAGCAGTTCTTC CATSRGLAGGGFEQFF
TRBJ2-7 TRBD2 - TRBV6-5 TGTGCCAGCAGTTACTCCGGGACTAGCGGATACTACGAGCAGTACTTC CASSYSGTSGYYEQYF
TRBJ2-7 TRBD2 - TRBV19 TGTGCCAGTAGCGCCAGACTAGCGGGGCGCGAGCAGTACTTC CASSARLAGREQYF
TRBJ2-7 - once TRBV28 TGTGCCAGCAGTCCCTACGAGCAGTACTTC CASSPYEQYF
TRBJ2-7 - - TRBV27 TGTGCCAGCGTTGACAGAGCTACTCGGGAGTACTTC CASVDRATREYF
TRBJ2-7 TRBD2 - TRBV6-5 TGTGCCAGCACCGGAGGGACTACCTCCTACGAGCAGTACTTC CASTGGTTSYEQYF
TRBJ2-1 - - TRBV7-5 TGTGCCAGAAGCTCGGGGGGACAGGGGTACAATGAGCAGTTCTTC CARSSGGQGYNEQFF
TRBJ2-5 TRBD1 - TRBV6-6 TGTGCCAGCAGCCCGGGACAGGGGGGTGAGACCCAGTACTTC CASSPGQGGETQYF
TRBJ2-7 TRBD2 - TRBV18 TGTGCCAGCTCCGCCCCGGGGGGTAAGAACGAGCAGTACTTC CASSAPGGKNEQYF
TRBJ1-2 TRBD1 - TRBV28 TGTGCCAGCAGGGTCGGACAGGGGGCTGTCTATGGCTACACCTTC CASRVGQGAVYGYTF
TRBJ1-2 TRBD1 - TRBV7-6 TGTGCCAGCAGCAGCCTAACGATGGGACAGGGGGTGGGCTACACCTTC CASSSLTMGQGVGYTF
TRBJ1-4 - - TRBV5-1 TGCGCCAGCAGCTATCGTCCGGCTCCAGATGAAAAACTGTTTTTT CASSYRPAPDEKLFF
TRBJ2-2 TRBD2 few TRBV30 TGTGCCTGGAGGGGAGGGACTAGCGGGCGGATTGCCACCGGGGAGCTGTTTTTT CAWRGGTSGRIATGELFF
TRBJ2-3 - many TRBV15 TGTGCCACCAGCAGAGATCTATCAGATACGCAGTATTTT CATSRDLSDTQYF
TRBJ2-2 TRBD1 - TRBV18 TGTGCCAGCTCTCCCGGACAGGGGTACACCGGGGAGCTGTTTTTT CASSPGQGYTGELFF
TRBJ1-5 - - TRBV2 TGTGCCAGCAGGCGGGACCTAGGGGGGGGTAGCAATCAGCCCCAGCATTTT CASRRDLGGGSNQPQHF
TRBJ2-2 TRBD1 - TRBV30 TGTGCCATGGGACAGAGGGTTCACGGGGAGCTGTTTTTT CAMGQRVHGELFF
TRBJ2-7 - once TRBV5-1 TGCGCCAGCAGCTCCGACGGGGGCTACGAGCAGTACTTC CASSSDGGYEQYF
TRBJ1-1 - - TRBV11-2 TGTGCCAGCAGCTTAGCCAGGTTTGTGATAGCTTTCTTT CASSLARFVIAFF
TRBJ1-5 TRBD1 - TRBV7-9 TGTGCCAGCAGCCATGACAGGGGTATCAATCAGCCCCAGCATTTT CASSHDRGINQPQHF